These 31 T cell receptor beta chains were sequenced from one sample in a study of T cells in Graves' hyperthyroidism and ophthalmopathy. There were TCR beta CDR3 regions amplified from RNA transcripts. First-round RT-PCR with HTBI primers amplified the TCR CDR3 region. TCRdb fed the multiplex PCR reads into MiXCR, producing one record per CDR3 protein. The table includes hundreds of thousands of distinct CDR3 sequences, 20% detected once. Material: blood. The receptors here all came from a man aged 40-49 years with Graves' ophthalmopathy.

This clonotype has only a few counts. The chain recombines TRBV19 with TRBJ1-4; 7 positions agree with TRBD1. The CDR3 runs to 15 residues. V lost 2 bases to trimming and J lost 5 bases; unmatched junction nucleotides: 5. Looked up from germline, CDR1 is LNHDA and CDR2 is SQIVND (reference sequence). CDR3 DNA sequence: TGTGCCAGTAGTATAATCGGGACAGCAAATGAAAAACTGTTTTTT. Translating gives CASSIIGTANEKLFF.

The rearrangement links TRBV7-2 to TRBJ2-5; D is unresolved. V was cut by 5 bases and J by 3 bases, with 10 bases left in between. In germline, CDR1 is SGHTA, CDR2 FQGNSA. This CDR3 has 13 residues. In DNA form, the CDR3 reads TGTGCCAGCAGCCGAGGAGAGAAAGAGACCCAGTACTTC. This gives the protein CASSRGEKETQYF.

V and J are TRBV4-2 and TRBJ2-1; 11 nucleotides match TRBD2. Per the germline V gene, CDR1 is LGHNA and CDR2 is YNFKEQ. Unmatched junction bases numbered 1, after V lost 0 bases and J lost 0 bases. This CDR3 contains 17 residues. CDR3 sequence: CASSQDSGRGSYNEQFF. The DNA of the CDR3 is TGTGCCAGCAGCCAAGATAGCGGGAGGGGCTCCTACAATGAGCAGTTCTTC.

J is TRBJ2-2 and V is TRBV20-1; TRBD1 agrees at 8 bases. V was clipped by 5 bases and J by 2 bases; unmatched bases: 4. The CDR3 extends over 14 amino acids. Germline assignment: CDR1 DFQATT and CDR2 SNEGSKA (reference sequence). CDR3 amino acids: CSAWTGTNTGELFF. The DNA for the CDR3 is TGCAGTGCTTGGACAGGGACCAACACCGGGGAGCTGTTTTTT.

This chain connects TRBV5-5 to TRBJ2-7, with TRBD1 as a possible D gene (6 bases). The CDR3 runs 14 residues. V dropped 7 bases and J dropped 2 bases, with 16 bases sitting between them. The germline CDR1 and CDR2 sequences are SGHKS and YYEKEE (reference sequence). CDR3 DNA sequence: TGTGCCAGCGGGGCGGCACAGGGAGCCTACGAGCAGTACTTC. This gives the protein CASGAAQGAYEQYF.

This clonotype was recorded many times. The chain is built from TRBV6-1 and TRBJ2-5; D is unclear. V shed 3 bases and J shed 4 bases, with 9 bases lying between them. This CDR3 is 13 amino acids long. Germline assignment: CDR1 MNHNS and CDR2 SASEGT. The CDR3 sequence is CASSDVWGETQYF. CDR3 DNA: TGTGCCAGCAGTGATGTTTGGGGAGAGACCCAGTACTTC.

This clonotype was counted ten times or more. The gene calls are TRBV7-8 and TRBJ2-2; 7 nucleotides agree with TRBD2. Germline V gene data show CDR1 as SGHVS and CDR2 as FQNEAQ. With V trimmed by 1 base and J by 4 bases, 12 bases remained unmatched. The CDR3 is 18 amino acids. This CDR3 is CASSLGQRDSIFTGELFF. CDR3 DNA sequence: TGTGCCAGCAGCTTAGGACAGCGGGACTCGATCTTCACCGGGGAGCTGTTTTTT.

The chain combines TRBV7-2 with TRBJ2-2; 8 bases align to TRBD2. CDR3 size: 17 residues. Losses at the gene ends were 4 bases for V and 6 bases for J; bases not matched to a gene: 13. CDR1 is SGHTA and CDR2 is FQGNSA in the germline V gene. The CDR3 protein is CASSWAGGRVLAGELFF. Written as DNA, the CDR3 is TGTGCCAGCAGCTGGGCGGGGGGCCGTGTACTCGCCGGGGAGCTGTTTTTT.

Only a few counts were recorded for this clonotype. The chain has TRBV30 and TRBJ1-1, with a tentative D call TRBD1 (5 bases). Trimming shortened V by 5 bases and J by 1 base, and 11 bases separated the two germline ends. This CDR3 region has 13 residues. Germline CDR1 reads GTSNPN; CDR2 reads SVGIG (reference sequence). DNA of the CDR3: TGTGCCTGGGGGGAGGGGTGGAACACTGAAGCTTTCTTT. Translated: CAWGEGWNTEAFF.

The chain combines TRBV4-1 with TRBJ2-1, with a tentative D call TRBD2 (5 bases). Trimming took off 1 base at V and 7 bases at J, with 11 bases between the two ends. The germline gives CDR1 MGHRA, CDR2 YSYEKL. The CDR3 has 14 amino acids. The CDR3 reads CASSQGGPGNEQFF. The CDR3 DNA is TGCGCCAGCAGCCAAGGGGGTCCGGGGAATGAGCAGTTCTTC.

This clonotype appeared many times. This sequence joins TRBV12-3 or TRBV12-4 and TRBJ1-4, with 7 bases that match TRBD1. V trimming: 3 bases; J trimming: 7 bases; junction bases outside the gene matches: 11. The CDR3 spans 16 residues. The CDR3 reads CASSFWFGTDIEKLFF. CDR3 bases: TGTGCCAGCAGTTTTTGGTTCGGGACAGATATTGAAAAACTGTTTTTT.

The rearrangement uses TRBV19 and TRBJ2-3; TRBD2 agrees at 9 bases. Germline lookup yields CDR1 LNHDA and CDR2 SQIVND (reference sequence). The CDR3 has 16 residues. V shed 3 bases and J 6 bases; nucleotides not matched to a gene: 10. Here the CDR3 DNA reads TGTGCCAGTAGTATCCAAGCGGGGGGCCGCCCGGATACGCAGTATTTT. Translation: CASSIQAGGRPDTQYF. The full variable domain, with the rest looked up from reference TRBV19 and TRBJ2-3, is DGGITQSPKYLFRKEGQNVTLSCEQNLNHDAMYWYRQDPGQGLRLIYYSQIVNDFQKGDIAEGYSVSREKKESFPLTVTSAQKNPTAFYLCASSIQAGGRPDTQYFGPGTRLTVL.

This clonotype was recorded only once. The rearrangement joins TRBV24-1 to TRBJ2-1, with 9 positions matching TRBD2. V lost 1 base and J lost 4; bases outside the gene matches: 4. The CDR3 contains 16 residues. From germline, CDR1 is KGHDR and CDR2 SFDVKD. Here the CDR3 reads CATSDLGGRGYNEQFF. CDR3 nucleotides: TGTGCCACCAGTGATTTAGGCGGGAGGGGGTACAATGAGCAGTTCTTC.

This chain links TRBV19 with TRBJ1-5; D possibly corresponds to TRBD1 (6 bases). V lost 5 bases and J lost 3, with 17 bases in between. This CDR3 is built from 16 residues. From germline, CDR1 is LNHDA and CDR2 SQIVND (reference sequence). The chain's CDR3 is CASSPRPDRNNQPQHF. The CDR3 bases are TGTGCCAGTAGTCCTCGGCCAGACAGGAACAATCAGCCCCAGCATTTT.

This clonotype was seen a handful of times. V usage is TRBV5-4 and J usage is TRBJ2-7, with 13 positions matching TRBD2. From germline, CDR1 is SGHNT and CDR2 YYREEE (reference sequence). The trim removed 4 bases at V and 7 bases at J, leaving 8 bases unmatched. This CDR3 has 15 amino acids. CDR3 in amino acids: CASSPGLAGAGEQYF. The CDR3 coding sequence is TGTGCCAGCAGCCCTGGACTAGCGGGAGCAGGAGAGCAGTACTTC. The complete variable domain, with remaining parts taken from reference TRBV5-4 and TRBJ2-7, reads ETGVTQSPTHLIKTRGQQVTLRCSSQSGHNTVSWYQQALGQGPQFIFQYYREEENGRGNFPPRFSGLQFPNYSSELNVNALELDDSALYLCASSPGLAGAGEQYFGPGTRLTVT.

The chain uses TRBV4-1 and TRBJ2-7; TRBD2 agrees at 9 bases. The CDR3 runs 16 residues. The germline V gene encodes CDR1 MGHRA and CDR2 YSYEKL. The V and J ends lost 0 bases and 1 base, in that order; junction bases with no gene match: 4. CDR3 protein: CASSQDSGGPSYEQYF. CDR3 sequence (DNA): TGCGCCAGCAGCCAAGATAGCGGGGGCCCTTCCTACGAGCAGTACTTC.

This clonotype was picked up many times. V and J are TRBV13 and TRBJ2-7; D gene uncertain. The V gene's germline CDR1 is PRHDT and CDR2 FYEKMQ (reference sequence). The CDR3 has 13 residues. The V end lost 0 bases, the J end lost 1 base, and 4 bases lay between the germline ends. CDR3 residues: CASSLGRSYEQYF. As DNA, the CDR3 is TGTGCCAGCAGCTTAGGACGTTCCTACGAGCAGTACTTC.

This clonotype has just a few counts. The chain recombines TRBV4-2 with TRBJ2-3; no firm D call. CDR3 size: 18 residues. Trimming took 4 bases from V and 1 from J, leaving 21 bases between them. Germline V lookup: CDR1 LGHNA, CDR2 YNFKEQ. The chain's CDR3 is CASSLKPLTSQGTDTQYF. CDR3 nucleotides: TGTGCCAGCAGCCTAAAACCCTTGACCAGCCAAGGCACAGATACGCAGTATTTT.

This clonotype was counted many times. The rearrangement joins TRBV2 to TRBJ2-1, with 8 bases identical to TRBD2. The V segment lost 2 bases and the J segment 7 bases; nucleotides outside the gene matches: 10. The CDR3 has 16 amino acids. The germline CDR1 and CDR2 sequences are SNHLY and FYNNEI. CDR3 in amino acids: CASSESLSGSWNEQFF. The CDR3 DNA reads TGTGCCAGCAGTGAATCTCTGAGCGGGAGCTGGAATGAGCAGTTCTTC.

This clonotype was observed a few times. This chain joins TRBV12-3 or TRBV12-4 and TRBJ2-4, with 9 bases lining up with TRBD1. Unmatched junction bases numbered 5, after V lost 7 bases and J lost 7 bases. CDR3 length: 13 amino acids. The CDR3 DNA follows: TGTGCCAGCACCCTGACAGGGGGGAACATTCAGTACTTC. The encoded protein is CASTLTGGNIQYF.

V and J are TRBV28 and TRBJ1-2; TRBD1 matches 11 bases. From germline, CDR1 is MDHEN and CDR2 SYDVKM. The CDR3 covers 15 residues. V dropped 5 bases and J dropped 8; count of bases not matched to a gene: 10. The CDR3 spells CASSRGTGGGWGYTF. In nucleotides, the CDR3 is TGTGCCAGCAGTCGAGGGACAGGGGGGGGGTGGGGCTACACCTTC.

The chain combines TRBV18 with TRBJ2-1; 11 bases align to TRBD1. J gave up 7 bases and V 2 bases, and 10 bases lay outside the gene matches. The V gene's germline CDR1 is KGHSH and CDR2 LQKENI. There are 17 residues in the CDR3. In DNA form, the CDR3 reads TGTGCCAGCTCACCAGGAGGCTGGGACAGGGGGTATAATGAGCAGTTCTTC. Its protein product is CASSPGGWDRGYNEQFF.

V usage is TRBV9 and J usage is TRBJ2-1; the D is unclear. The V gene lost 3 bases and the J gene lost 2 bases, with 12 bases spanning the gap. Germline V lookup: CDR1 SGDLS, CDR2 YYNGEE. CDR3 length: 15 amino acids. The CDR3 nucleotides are TGTGCCAGCAGCGCCGCGGACCATACCTACAATGAGCAGTTCTTC. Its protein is CASSAADHTYNEQFF.

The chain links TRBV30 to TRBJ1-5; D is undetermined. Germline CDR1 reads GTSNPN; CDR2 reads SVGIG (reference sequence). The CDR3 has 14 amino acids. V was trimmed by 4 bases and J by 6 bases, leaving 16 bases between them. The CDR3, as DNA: TGTGCCTGGAACGCGGAGACACTCAGTCAGCCCCAGCATTTT. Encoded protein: CAWNAETLSQPQHF.

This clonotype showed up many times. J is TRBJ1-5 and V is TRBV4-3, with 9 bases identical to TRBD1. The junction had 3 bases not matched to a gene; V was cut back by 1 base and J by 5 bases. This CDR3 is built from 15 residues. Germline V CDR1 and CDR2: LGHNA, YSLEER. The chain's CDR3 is CASSQVRQGDQPQHF. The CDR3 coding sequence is TGCGCCAGCAGCCAAGTGAGACAGGGGGATCAGCCCCAGCATTTT.

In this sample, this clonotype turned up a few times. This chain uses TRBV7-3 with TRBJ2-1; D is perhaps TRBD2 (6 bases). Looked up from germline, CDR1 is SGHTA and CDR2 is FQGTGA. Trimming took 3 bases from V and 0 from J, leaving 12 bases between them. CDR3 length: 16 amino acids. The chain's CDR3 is CASSLGGESSYNEQFF. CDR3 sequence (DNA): TGTGCCAGCAGCTTGGGCGGGGAAAGCTCCTACAATGAGCAGTTCTTC.

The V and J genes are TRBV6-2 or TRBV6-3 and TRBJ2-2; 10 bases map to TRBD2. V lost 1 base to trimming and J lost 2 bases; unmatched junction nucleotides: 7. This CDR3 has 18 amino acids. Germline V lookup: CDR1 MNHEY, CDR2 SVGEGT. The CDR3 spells CASSYFSSGGLNTGELFF. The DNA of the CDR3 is TGTGCCAGCAGTTACTTCTCTAGCGGGGGTTTAAACACCGGGGAGCTGTTTTTT.

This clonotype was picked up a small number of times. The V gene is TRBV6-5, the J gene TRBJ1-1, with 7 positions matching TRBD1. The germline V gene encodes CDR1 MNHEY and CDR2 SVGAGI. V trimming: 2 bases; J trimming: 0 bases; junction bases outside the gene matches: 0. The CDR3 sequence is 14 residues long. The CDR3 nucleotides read TGTGCCAGCAGTTACACAGGGGTGAACACTGAAGCTTTCTTT. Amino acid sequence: CASSYTGVNTEAFF.

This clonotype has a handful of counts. As DNA, the CDR3 is TGTGCCAGCAGCCCCAATCGAGCGGTCAACTATGGCTACACCTTC. Its protein is CASSPNRAVNYGYTF. This chain links TRBV11-2 with TRBJ1-2; D is unclear. Germline V gives CDR1 SGHAT, CDR2 FQNNGV. The CDR3 is 15 amino acids. Trimming cost V 5 bases and J 2 bases, with 15 bases left between them.

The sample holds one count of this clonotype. CDR3 sequence reads: CASSSLKGADTQYF. CDR3 nucleotides: TGTGCCAGCAGCTCGCTAAAAGGCGCAGATACGCAGTATTTT. This chain uses TRBV7-9 with TRBJ2-3; D unresolved. Trimming took off 4 bases at V and 4 bases at J, with 12 bases between the two ends. Per the germline V gene, CDR1 is SEHNR and CDR2 is FQNEAQ (reference sequence). This CDR3 has 14 amino acids.

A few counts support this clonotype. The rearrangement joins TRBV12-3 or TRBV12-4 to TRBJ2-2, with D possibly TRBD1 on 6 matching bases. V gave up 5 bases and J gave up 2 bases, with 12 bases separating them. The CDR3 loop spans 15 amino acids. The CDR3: CASSPRDTNTGELFF. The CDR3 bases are TGTGCCAGCAGTCCCCGGGACACCAACACCGGGGAGCTGTTTTTT.